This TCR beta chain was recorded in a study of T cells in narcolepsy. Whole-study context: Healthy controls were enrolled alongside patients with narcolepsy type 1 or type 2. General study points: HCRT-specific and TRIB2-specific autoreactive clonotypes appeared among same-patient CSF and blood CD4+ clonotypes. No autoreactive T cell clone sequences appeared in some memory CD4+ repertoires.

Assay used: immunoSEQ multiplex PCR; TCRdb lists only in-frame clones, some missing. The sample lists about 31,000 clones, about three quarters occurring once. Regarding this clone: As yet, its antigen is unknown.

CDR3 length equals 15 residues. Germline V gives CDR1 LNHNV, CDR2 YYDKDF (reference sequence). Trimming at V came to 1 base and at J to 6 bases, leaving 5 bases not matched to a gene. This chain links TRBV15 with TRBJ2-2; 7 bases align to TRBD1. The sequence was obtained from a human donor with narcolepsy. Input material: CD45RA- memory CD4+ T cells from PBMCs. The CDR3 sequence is CATSRGQGVPGELFF. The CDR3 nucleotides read TGTGCCACCAGCAGAGGGCAGGGGGTACCCGGGGAGCTGTTTTTT.